What follows are 17 T cell receptor beta chains derived from one specimen sequenced in a study of T-cell reconstitution after alpha-beta-depleted transplantation in children. Unique molecular identifiers were incorporated during preparation of the TCRbeta library. In TCRdb, the PCR reads were re-called with MiXCR into one record per CDR3 protein. There are 500,000 to 600,000 distinct CDR3 sequences in the sample; around 27% occur only once, and just over 35% lies in the top ten. The sample was PBMCs, taken before TCRalphabeta/CD19-depleted stem cell transplant. Receptors originate from a boy less than two years old with Wiskott-Aldrich syndrome, due to receive a stem cell transplant.

This clonotype was counted a few times. The rearrangement joins TRBV28 to TRBJ1-5, with D maybe TRBD1 (5 bases). The CDR3 covers 13 residues. Trimming cost V 2 bases and J 5 bases, with 7 bases left between them. The germline CDR1 and CDR2 sequences are MDHEN and SYDVKM. As DNA, the CDR3 is TGTGCCAGCAGTTTACAGGGATATCAGCCCCAGCATTTT. This codes for CASSLQGYQPQHF.

The genes are TRBV5-1 and TRBJ2-3; 8 bases are a match to TRBD2. The junction had 5 bases not matched to a gene; V was cut back by 4 bases and J by 1 base. Germline lookup yields CDR1 SGHRS and CDR2 YFSETQ. This CDR3 has 15 amino acids. CDR3 DNA sequence: TGCGCCAGCAGCAGGTCAGCGGGAGGCACAGATACGCAGTATTTT. This gives the protein CASSRSAGGTDTQYF.

J is TRBJ2-3 and V is TRBV6-5, with TRBD2 matching over 7 bases. Per the germline V gene, CDR1 is MNHEY and CDR2 is SVGAGI. V was pared by 2 bases and J by 0 bases, with 2 bases of the junction left unmatched. The CDR3 runs 15 residues. In DNA form, the CDR3 reads TGTGCCAGCAGTTACGGTAGCGGGAGCACAGATACGCAGTATTTT. The encoded protein is CASSYGSGSTDTQYF.

Of note for this clonotype: Mismatch with germline at one junction end may stem from a read error. The chain couples TRBV2 to TRBJ1-5; D is unresolved. In germline, CDR1 is SNHLY, CDR2 FYNNEI. The CDR3 runs to 12 residues. CDR3: CASREVGQPQHF. DNA of the CDR3: TGTGCCAGCAGGGAAGTGGGTCAGCCCCAGCATTTT.

This chain joins TRBV11-2 and TRBJ1-5; 9 bases fit TRBD1. Trimming removed 5 bases from V and 1 base from J; junction bases left unmatched: 3. Germline lookup yields CDR1 SGHAT and CDR2 FQNNGV. This CDR3 has 15 amino acids. The CDR3 protein is CASSPDRGSNQPQHF. The CDR3 nucleotides are TGTGCCAGCAGCCCGGACAGGGGAAGCAATCAGCCCCAGCATTTT. Filled out from reference TRBV11-2 and TRBJ1-5, the complete variable domain reads EAGVAQSPRYKIIEKRQSVAFWCNPISGHATLYWYQQILGQGPKLLIQFQNNGVVDDSQLPKDRFSAERLKGVDSTLKIQPAKLEDSAVYLCASSPDRGSNQPQHFGDGTRLSIL.

The gene calls are TRBV7-9 and TRBJ2-1; weak D call: TRBD2 (5 bases). V was shortened by 3 bases and J by 0 bases, with 12 bases between the two germline ends. CDR3 size: 16 residues. CDR1 is SEHNR and CDR2 is FQNEAQ in the germline V gene (reference sequence). CDR3 residues: CASSLPSRSSYNEQFF. The CDR3 nucleotides are TGTGCCAGCAGCTTGCCTAGCAGAAGCTCCTACAATGAGCAGTTCTTC. The full variable domain, its missing parts supplied by reference TRBV7-9 and TRBJ2-1, is DTGVSQNPRHKITKRGQNVTFRCDPISEHNRLYWYRQTLGQGPEFLTYFQNEAQLEKSRLLSDRFSAERPKGSFSTLEIQRTEQGDSAMYLCASSLPSRSSYNEQFFGPGTRLTVL.

The gene calls are TRBV4-1 and TRBJ2-5; 9 bases are a match to TRBD1. This CDR3 has 17 residues. V trimming: 0 bases; J trimming: 2 bases; junction bases outside the gene matches: 7. Germline CDR1 and CDR2: MGHRA and YSYEKL. CDR3 in DNA: TGCGCCAGCAGCCAAGAAGGGACAGGGACGATTCAAGAGACCCAGTACTTC. Translated, it gives CASSQEGTGTIQETQYF.

V usage is TRBV20-1 and J usage is TRBJ2-3; D gene ambiguous. Deletions cut 5 bases from V and 0 bases from J, with 15 bases between. Germline assignment: CDR1 DFQATT and CDR2 SNEGSKA (reference sequence). This CDR3 spans 15 amino acids. CDR3 DNA: TGCAGTGCTCGCCAGAAGGGCCGGAGCACAGATACGCAGTATTTT. Amino acid sequence: CSARQKGRSTDTQYF.

This rearrangement joins TRBV9 to TRBJ2-4; D is possibly TRBD2 (5 bases). V was trimmed by 0 bases and J by 6 bases, leaving 16 bases between them. This CDR3 spans 16 amino acids. Germline CDR1 and CDR2: SGDLS and YYNGEE. This CDR3 reads CASSVAPTRAINIQYF. As DNA, the CDR3 is TGTGCCAGCAGCGTAGCTCCCACTAGGGCGATAAACATTCAGTACTTC.

The chain employs TRBV4-2 and TRBJ1-5, with D uncertain. From germline, CDR1 is LGHNA and CDR2 YNFKEQ. V lost 3 bases and J lost 1, with 7 bases in between. The CDR3 sequence is 14 residues long. The chain's CDR3 is CASSQIGSNQPQHF. The CDR3, as DNA: TGTGCCAGCAGCCAGATCGGAAGCAATCAGCCCCAGCATTTT.

The rearrangement joins TRBV11-1 to TRBJ2-7; 14 bases are a match to TRBD2. Germline loops: CDR1 SGHAT, CDR2 FQDESV (reference sequence). Germline trimming cut 6 bases from V and 0 bases from J; bases unmatched to any gene: 10. The CDR3 runs to 18 residues. The CDR3, as DNA: TGTGCCAGCAGATCTCTCGGGACTAGCGGGGGAAGCTCCTACGAGCAGTACTTC. Residues: CASRSLGTSGGSSYEQYF.

This clonotype showed up just a few times. The chain uses TRBV5-1 and TRBJ2-1; D call uncertain. Deletions cut 2 bases from V and 7 bases from J, with 13 bases between. The CDR3 runs 14 residues. Germline V gene data show CDR1 as SGHRS and CDR2 as YFSETQ. CDR3 coding DNA: TGCGCCAGCAGCTTCCCGGGTAGGTTGAATGAGCAGTTCTTC. Protein: CASSFPGRLNEQFF.

This chain joins TRBV3-1 and TRBJ2-6, with D possibly matching TRBD1 (5 bases). The germline CDR1 and CDR2 sequences are LGHDT and YNNKEL (reference sequence). Trimming stripped 6 bases from V and 0 bases from J, with 15 bases between. The CDR3 loop spans 17 amino acids. The CDR3 sequence is CASRGLGQISGANVLTF. The CDR3 DNA reads as TGTGCCAGCAGAGGCTTGGGGCAGATCTCTGGGGCCAACGTCCTGACTTTC.

CDR3 sequence (DNA): TGTGCCAGCAGTGCTCGGAGGTGGGCCGGGGAGCTGTTTTTT. Translated, it gives CASSARRWAGELFF. The chain links TRBV27 to TRBJ2-2, with a weak D call TRBD2 (5 bases). CDR3 length: 14 residues. CDR1 is MNHEY and CDR2 is SMNVEV in the germline V gene (reference sequence). V shed 5 bases and J shed 6 bases, with 13 bases lying between them.

The gene calls are TRBV14 and TRBJ2-5, with TRBD1 matching over 8 bases. V was pared by 0 bases and J by 2 bases, with 5 bases of the junction left unmatched. The CDR3 contains 16 residues. The V gene's germline CDR1 is SGHDN and CDR2 FVKESK. CDR3 bases: TGTGCCAGCAGCCAAGATCTTCGACAGGGGCAAGAGACCCAGTACTTC. Residues: CASSQDLRQGQETQYF.

The chain links TRBV20-1 to TRBJ1-1; D unclear. V lost 0 bases and J lost 0, with 8 bases in between. This CDR3 has 14 amino acids. In germline, CDR1 is DFQATT, CDR2 SNEGSKA (reference sequence). The CDR3 nucleotides read TGCAGTGCTAGAGATTTCGGGCTGAACACTGAAGCTTTCTTT. Translating gives CSARDFGLNTEAFF.

This clonotype was picked up a small number of times. The chain has TRBV20-1 and TRBJ2-4; 8 nucleotides line up with TRBD2. Germline V gives CDR1 DFQATT, CDR2 SNEGSKA (reference sequence). V trimming: 8 bases; J trimming: 5 bases; junction bases outside the gene matches: 11. CDR3 length: 14 residues. The CDR3 region has the DNA TGCAGTCCGGTTCGGGAGGGCCTCCAAAACATTCAGTACTTC. It is translated as CSPVREGLQNIQYF.